A single sample is the source of the 15 T cell receptor beta chains below, sequenced in a study of T cell responses to AZD1222 COVID-19 vaccine. Sequencing used immunoSEQ multiplex PCR; TCRdb keeps in-frame clones, though not all of them. The table has 99,000 or so clones, about nine tenths seen once. Source: peripheral blood, taken 28 days after the second dose of the MenACWY control vaccine. These receptor sequences come from an adult who received the MenACWY meningococcal vaccine as a control.

The chain links TRBV5-1 to TRBJ2-1; 8 bases align to TRBD1. Trimming removed 4 bases from V and 2 bases from J; junction bases left unmatched: 5. Germline V CDR1 and CDR2: SGHRS, YFSETQ. The CDR3 consists of 15 residues. The CDR3 loop is CASSPGQGPYNEQFF. CDR3 DNA: TGCGCCAGCAGCCCAGGACAGGGCCCCTACAATGAGCAGTTCTTC. The variable domain in full, completed from reference TRBV5-1 and TRBJ2-1, reads KAGVTQTPRYLIKTRGQQVTLSCSPISGHRSVSWYQQTPGQGLQFLFEYFSETQRNKGNFPGRFSGRQFSNSRSEMNVSTLELGDSALYLCASSPGQGPYNEQFFGPGTRLTVL.

This clone was observed a single time. This chain connects TRBV11-2 to TRBJ2-5; perhaps D is TRBD1 or TRBD2 (5 bases each). The CDR3 spans 16 residues. V lost 6 bases and J 2 bases, leaving 19 bases between the germline ends. CDR1 SGHAT and CDR2 FQNNGV come from the germline V gene. The CDR3 sequence: CASRSLGTGLQETQYF. In nucleotides, the CDR3 is TGTGCCAGCAGATCTCTAGGGACGGGGCTTCAAGAGACCCAGTACTTC.

This chain connects TRBV10-3 to TRBJ2-1, with D unresolved. In germline, CDR1 is ENHRY, CDR2 SYGVKD. Trimming stripped 3 bases from V and 0 bases from J, with 12 bases between. The CDR3 is 16 amino acids. CDR3 in DNA: TGTGCCATCAGTGATTATGCCAGGAGCTCCTACAATGAGCAGTTCTTC. It is translated as CAISDYARSSYNEQFF.

V is TRBV15 and J is TRBJ1-6, with TRBD1 matching over 9 bases. In germline, CDR1 is LNHNV, CDR2 YYDKDF (reference sequence). The length of the CDR3 is 18 residues. Trimming took 0 bases from V and 9 from J; bases not matched to a gene: 12. The CDR3 coding sequence is TGTGCCACCAGCAGAGACCGTTTTTCGGGACAGGGTGTTTCACCCCTCCACTTT. Translating gives CATSRDRFSGQGVSPLHF. Filled out from reference TRBV15 and TRBJ1-6, the complete variable domain reads DAMVIQNPRYQVTQFGKPVTLSCSQTLNHNVMYWYQQKSSQAPKLLFHYYDKDFNNEADTPDNFQSRRPNTSFCFLDIRSPGLGDTAMYLCATSRDRFSGQGVSPLHFGNGTRLTVT.

This chain links TRBV12-2 with TRBJ1-2; the listed D gene, TRBD1, was not tested against the DNA. TRBV12-2 is assigned pseudogene status. This CDR3 has 15 amino acids. This chain's CDR3 is CASRLGFVHPYGYTF. As DNA, the CDR3 is TGTGCAAGTCGCTTAGGGTTTGTACATCCCTATGGCTACACCTTC.

This chain joins TRBV7-6 and TRBJ2-7; 7 bases are a match to TRBD1. Trimming took 3 bases from V and 1 from J; bases not matched to a gene: 12. In germline, CDR1 is SGHVS, CDR2 FNYEAQ. This CDR3 has 17 residues. The CDR3 DNA is TGTGCCAGCAGCTTCTCTGACAGGGCAGGTCGGTCCTACGAGCAGTACTTC. Protein sequence: CASSFSDRAGRSYEQYF.

The J gene is TRBJ1-6, the V gene TRBV5-4, with 11 bases that match TRBD1. This CDR3 region has 16 residues. Germline V gene sequence: CDR1 SGHNT, CDR2 YYREEE (reference sequence). V lost 4 bases and J lost 2; bases outside the gene matches: 2. The CDR3 reads CASSRTGGTYNSPLHF. The CDR3 nucleotides read TGTGCCAGCAGCCGGACAGGGGGCACCTATAATTCACCCCTCCACTTT. Together with reference TRBV5-4 and TRBJ1-6, the CDR3 gives the full variable domain: ETGVTQSPTHLIKTRGQQVTLRCSSQSGHNTVSWYQQALGQGPQFIFQYYREEENGRGNFPPRFSGLQFPNYSSELNVNALELDDSALYLCASSRTGGTYNSPLHFGNGTRLTVT.

The rearrangement uses TRBV7-2 and TRBJ1-5; possible D gene TRBD1, 6 bases. Trimming cost V 5 bases and J 6 bases, with 11 bases left between them. The germline V gene encodes CDR1 SGHTA and CDR2 FQGNSA. The CDR3 has 13 amino acids. The CDR3 sequence is CASSRSQGQPQHF. Written as DNA, the CDR3 is TGTGCCAGCAGCCGATCACAGGGTCAGCCCCAGCATTTT.

The chain is built from TRBV7-2 and TRBJ1-2; maybe TRBD1 (5 bases). This CDR3 comprises 14 residues. The germline V and J ends were trimmed by 5 bases and 2 bases, with 12 bases remaining between them. CDR1 is SGHTA and CDR2 is FQGNSA in the germline V gene. DNA for the CDR3: TGTGCCAGCAGCGCGGGACGGTCGAACTATGGCTACACCTTC. It is translated as CASSAGRSNYGYTF.

V and J are TRBV3-1 (or the pseudogene TRBV3-2) and TRBJ2-1; either TRBD1 or TRBD2 may fit D (6 bases each). Trimming left V 3 bases short and J 9 bases short, with 15 bases between. CDR3 length equals 14 residues. Germline-derived CDR1 and CDR2 are LGHDT and YNNKEL (reference sequence). The CDR3 is CASSHRSGAVEQFF. The DNA of the CDR3 is TGTGCCAGCAGCCATAGGTCGGGGGCGGTTGAGCAGTTCTTC.

The V and J genes are TRBV28 and TRBJ2-7; a weak D match, TRBD1 (6 bases). Germline V gene data show CDR1 as MDHEN and CDR2 as SYDVKM. CDR3 length: 15 amino acids. Trimming left V 3 bases short and J 0 bases short, with 12 bases between. This CDR3 reads CASSFTGQRSYEQYF. The CDR3 region has the DNA TGTGCCAGCAGTTTCACGGGACAACGCTCCTACGAGCAGTACTTC.

This sequence joins TRBV29-1 and TRBJ2-3, with D perhaps matching TRBD2 (6 bases). Germline V gene lookup returns CDR1 SQVTM and CDR2 ANQGSEA. The V gene lost 7 bases and the J gene lost 5 bases, with 10 bases spanning the gap. The CDR3 loop spans 11 amino acids. The chain's CDR3 is CSGYGGDTQYF. The CDR3, as DNA: TGCAGCGGTTACGGGGGAGATACGCAGTATTTT.

The chain joins TRBV27 to TRBJ1-3; tentative D call: TRBD1 (5 bases). Germline-derived CDR1 and CDR2 are MNHEY and SMNVEV (reference sequence). The V and J ends lost 3 bases and 10 bases respectively, with 19 bases between them. The CDR3 is 15 amino acids. The CDR3, as DNA: TGTGCCAGCAGTTTGGTGAAAGGGACGGCGTTGACCATATATTTT. It specifies CASSLVKGTALTIYF.

V is TRBV5-1 and J is TRBJ2-7; TRBD1 aligns across 9 bases. The CDR3 covers 16 residues. The germline CDR1 and CDR2 sequences are SGHRS and YFSETQ. With 0 bases clipped from V and 3 bases from J, the junction kept 7 bases outside the gene matches. The CDR3 region is CASSLATGTGNYEQYF. The CDR3 bases are TGCGCCAGCAGCTTGGCCACCGGGACAGGGAACTACGAGCAGTACTTC.

The chain links TRBV19 to TRBJ1-2; no clear D gene. The CDR3 contains 12 residues. In germline, CDR1 is LNHDA, CDR2 SQIVND (reference sequence). V dropped 7 bases and J dropped 3 bases, with 9 bases sitting between them. The CDR3 loop reads CASKDLYYGYTF. The CDR3 region has the DNA TGTGCCAGTAAGGACTTGTACTATGGCTACACCTTC.